The present entry profiles one T cell receptor beta chain with its context. Membership in each cohort depended on participant-reported clinical history. The data belong to a study of blood T cell repertoires in COVID-19. Study background: Material from acute and convalescent COVID-19 was sourced from the United States, Italy and Spain.

V dropped 7 bases and J dropped 2 bases, with 11 bases sitting between them. The CDR3 contains 13 residues. In germline, CDR1 is SNHLY, CDR2 FYNNEI. Repertoires were generated with immunoSEQ multiplex PCR, while TCRdb's copy carries only in-frame clones and drops some. The sample carries over 120,000 clones, 78% recorded once. The chain recombines TRBV2 with TRBJ2-5, with a weak D call TRBD1 (6 bases). Sequencing used PBMCs or T cells enriched from blood (not recorded which). The clonotype originates from a woman aged 50 to 60 who had recovered from COVID-19. For the CDR3, the DNA is TGTGCCAGCAATCTACAGGGTCAAGAGACCCAGTACTTC. Translated, it gives CASNLQGQETQYF.